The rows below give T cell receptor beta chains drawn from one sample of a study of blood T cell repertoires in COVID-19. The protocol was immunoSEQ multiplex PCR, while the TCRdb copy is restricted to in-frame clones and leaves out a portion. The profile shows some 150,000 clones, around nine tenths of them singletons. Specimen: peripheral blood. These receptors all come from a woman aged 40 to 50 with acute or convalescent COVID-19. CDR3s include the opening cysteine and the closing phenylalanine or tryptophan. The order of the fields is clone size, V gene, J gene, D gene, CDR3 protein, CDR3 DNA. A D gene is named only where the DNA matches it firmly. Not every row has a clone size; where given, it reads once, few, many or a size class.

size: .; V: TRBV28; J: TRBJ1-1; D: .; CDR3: CASRPGTHNTEAFF; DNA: TGTGCCAGCAGACCCGGGACACATAACACTGAAGCTTTCTTT
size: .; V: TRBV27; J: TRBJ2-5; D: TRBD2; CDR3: CASSSGTSGQETQYF; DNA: TGTGCCAGCAGTTCCGGGACTAGCGGGCAAGAGACCCAGTACTTC
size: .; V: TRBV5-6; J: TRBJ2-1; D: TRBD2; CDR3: CASSLRLAGYNEQFF; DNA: TGTGCCAGCAGCTTGCGTCTAGCGGGATACAATGAGCAGTTCTTC
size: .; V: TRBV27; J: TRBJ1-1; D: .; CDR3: CASSLSNRVQGTEAFF; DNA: TGTGCCAGCAGTTTATCCAACCGCGTTCAGGGGACTGAAGCTTTCTTT
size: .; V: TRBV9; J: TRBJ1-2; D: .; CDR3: CASSVGDLGGYGYTF; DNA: TGTGCCAGCAGCGTGGGGGACTTAGGAGGCTATGGCTACACCTTC
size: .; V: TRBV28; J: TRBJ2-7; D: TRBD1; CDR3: CASSPPTGTPPYEQYF; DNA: TGTGCCAGCAGTCCCCCGACAGGGACCCCACCTTACGAGCAGTACTTC
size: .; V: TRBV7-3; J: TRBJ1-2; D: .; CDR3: CASGVEGGSNYGYTF; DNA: TGTGCCAGCGGCGTGGAAGGAGGCTCTAACTATGGCTACACCTTC
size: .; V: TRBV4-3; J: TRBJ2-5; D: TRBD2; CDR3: CASSQDRGREETQYF; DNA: TGCGCCAGCAGCCAAGACCGCGGGAGGGAAGAGACCCAGTACTTC
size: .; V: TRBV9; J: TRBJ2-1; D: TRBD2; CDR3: CASSGWTSGTYNEQFF; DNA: TGTGCCAGCAGCGGATGGACTAGCGGGACCTACAATGAGCAGTTCTTC
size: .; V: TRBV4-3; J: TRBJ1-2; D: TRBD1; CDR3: CASSQAPPGQVDNYGYTF; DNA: TGCGCCAGCAGCCAAGCCCCTCCCGGACAGGTTGATAACTATGGCTACACCTTC
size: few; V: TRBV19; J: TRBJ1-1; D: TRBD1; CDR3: CASDRGRMNTEAFF; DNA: TGTGCCAGCGACAGGGGGCGAATGAACACTGAAGCTTTCTTT
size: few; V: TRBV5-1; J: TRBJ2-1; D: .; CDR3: CASSLVPSMEQFF; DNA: TGCGCCAGCAGCTTGGTCCCTAGCATGGAGCAGTTCTTC
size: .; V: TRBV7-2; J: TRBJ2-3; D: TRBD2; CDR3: CASKRDGFTDTQYF; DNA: TGTGCCTCCAAGCGGGACGGCTTCACAGATACGCAGTATTTT
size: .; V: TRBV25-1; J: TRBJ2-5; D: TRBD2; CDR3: CASSEWGGETQYF; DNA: TGTGCCAGCAGTGAATGGGGGGGTGAGACCCAGTACTTC
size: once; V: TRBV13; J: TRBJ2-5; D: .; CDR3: CASSSPPGSTPSRETQYF; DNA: TGTGCCAGCAGCTCTCCTCCCGGCTCGACTCCATCGCGAGAGACCCAGTACTTC
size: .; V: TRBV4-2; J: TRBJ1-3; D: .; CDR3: CASSQGGPRENTIYF; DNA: TGTGCCAGCAGCCAAGGGGGTCCTCGGGAAAACACCATATATTTT
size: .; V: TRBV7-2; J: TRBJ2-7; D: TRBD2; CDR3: CASSLQSGGIGEQYF; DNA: TGTGCCAGCAGCTTACAGAGCGGGGGGATCGGGGAGCAGTACTTC
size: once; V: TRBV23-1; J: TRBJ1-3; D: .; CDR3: CATSGSRGSGNTIYF; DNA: TGCGCCACCTCCGGGAGCCGGGGCTCTGGAAACACCATATATTTT
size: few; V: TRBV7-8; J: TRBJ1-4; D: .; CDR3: CASSLAQGFNEKLFF; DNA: TGTGCCAGCAGCTTAGCCCAGGGTTTTAATGAAAAACTGTTTTTT
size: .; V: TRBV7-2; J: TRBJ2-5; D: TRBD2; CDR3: CASSSLAGGAETQYF; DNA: TGTGCCAGCAGCTCTCTAGCGGGTGGGGCAGAGACCCAGTACTTC
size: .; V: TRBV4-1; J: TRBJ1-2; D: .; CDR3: CASSQDAAGNYGYTF; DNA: TGCGCCAGCAGCCAAGATGCGGCAGGGAACTATGGCTACACCTTC
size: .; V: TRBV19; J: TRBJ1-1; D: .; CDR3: CASSIPGMGEAFF; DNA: TGTGCCAGTAGTATACCAGGGATGGGAGAAGCTTTCTTT
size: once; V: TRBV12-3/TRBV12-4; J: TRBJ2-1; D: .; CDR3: CASSLVTGNEQFF; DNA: TGTGCCAGCAGTTTAGTCACGGGGAATGAGCAGTTCTTC
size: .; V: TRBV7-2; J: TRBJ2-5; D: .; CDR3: CASSEGRGGGQETQYF; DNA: TGTGCCAGCAGCGAGGGCCGGGGAGGGGGCCAAGAGACCCAGTACTTC